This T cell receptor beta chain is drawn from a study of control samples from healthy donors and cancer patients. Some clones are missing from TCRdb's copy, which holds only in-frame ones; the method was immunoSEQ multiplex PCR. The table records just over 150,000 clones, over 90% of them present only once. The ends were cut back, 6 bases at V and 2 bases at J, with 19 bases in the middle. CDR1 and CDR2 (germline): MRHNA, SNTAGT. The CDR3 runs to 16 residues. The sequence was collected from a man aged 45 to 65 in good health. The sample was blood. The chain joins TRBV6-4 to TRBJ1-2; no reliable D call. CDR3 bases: TGTGCCAGCAGGCAAACCGCAGGAGGAGGAAACTATGGCTACACCTTC. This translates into CASRQTAGGGNYGYTF.